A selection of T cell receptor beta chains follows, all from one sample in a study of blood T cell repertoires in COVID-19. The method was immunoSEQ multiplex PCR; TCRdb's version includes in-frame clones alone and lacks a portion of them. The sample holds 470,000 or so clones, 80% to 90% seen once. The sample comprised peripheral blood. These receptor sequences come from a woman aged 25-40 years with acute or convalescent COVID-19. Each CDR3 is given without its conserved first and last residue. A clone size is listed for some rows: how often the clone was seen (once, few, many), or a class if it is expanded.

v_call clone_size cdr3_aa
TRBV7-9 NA ASSLGGHLPEAF
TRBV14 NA ASSRGSSGNTIY
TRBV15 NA ATSRDSGGDEQY
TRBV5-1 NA ASSEPSGAHNEQF
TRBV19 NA ASSMMGALDEQY
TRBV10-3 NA AISESTPSGTDTQY
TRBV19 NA ASGIRTGVTDTQY
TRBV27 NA ASRVISQGSTEAF
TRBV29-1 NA SVDRLGGSGGYT
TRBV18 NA ASSQMDRNTDTQY
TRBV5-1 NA ASSWGQLNTEAF
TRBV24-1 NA ATSDTGTAYNEQF
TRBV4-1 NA ASSQERGRQTEAF
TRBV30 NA AWSGQGGGEQF
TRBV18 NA ASSLSRTGGINEKLF
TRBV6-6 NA ASSYGQGASFAEAF
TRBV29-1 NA SVKTGTGGTQAF
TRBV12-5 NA ASVMTGGNTGELF
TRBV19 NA ASSMAGGVGTEAF
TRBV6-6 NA ASSRQGLGYT
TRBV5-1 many ASSERSGGSYEQY
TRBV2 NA ASMGGGTEAF
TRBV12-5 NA ASGLGQGSNQPQH
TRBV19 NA ASTPRDRVKAF
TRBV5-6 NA ASSLGEGTYNEQF
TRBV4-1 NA ASSQDISLYEQY
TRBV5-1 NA ASSLWTSGGEQY
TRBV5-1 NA ASSLALDSYSPLH
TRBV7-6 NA ASSPPQRSSYNEQF
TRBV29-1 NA SVEGAGYYGYT
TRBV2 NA ASSEVAGGQAQY
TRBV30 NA AWSVNPAGEQY
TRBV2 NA ASILAGSTDTQY
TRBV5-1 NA ASSPSRGAVGELF
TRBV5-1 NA ASSLDRRTGYT
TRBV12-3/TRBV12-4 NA ASAVNEQF
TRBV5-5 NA ASSFTGGAYTGELF
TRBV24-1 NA ATSDQGGGETQY
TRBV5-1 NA ASSGGLAGGPDTQY
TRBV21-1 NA ASSKNREGNGYT
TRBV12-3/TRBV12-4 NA ASSLSEFEAF
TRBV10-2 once ASSLQGNTIY
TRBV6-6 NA ASSSTGQGFSPLH
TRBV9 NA ASSGYGGALNEQF
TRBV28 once ASSLRQGSYEQY
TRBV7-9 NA ASSRLGTGEYNEQF
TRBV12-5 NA ASGLVPGLAGGEQY
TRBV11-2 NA ASSLSVNTEAF
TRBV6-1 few ASSENLVVPEAF
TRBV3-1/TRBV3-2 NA ASSRFRDTEAF
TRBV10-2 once ASSERTIYEQY
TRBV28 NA ASSLRSYEQY
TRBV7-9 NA ASSFGTIPLLDTQY